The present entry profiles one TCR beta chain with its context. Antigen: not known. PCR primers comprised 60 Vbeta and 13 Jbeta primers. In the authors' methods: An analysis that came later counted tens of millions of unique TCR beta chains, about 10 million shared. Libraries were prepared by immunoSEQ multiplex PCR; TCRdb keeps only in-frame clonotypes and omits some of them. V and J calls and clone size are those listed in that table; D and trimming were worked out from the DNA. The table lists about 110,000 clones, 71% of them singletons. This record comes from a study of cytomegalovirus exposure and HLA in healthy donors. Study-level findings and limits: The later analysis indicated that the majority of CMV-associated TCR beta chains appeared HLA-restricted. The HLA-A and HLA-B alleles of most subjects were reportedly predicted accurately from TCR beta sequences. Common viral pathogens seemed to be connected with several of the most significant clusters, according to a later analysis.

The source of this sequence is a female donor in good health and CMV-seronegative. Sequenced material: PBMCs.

CDR3 DNA: TGTGCCAGTACCCTCCGGGACCTAGGGAGGGAGCAGTACTTC. Its protein is CASTLRDLGREQYF. The V and J genes are TRBV19 and TRBJ2-7, with D possibly TRBD2 on 6 matching bases. The ends were cut back, 7 bases at V and 7 bases at J, with 20 bases in the middle. The CDR3 spans 14 residues. CDR1 is LNHDA, CDR2 SQIVND, per germline (reference sequence). The complete variable domain, with remaining parts taken from reference TRBV19 and TRBJ2-7, reads DGGITQSPKYLFRKEGQNVTLSCEQNLNHDAMYWYRQDPGQGLRLIYYSQIVNDFQKGDIAEGYSVSREKKESFPLTVTSAQKNPTAFYLCASTLRDLGREQYFGPGTRLTVT.